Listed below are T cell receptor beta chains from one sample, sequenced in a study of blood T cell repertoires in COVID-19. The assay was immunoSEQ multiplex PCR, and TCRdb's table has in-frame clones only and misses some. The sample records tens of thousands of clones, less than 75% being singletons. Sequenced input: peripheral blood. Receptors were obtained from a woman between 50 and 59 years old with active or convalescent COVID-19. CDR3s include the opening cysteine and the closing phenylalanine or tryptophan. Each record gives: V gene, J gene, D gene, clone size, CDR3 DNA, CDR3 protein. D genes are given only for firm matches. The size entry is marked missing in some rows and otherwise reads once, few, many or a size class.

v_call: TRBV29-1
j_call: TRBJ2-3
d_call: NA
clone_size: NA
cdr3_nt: TGCAGCGGTTGGGGCGGAATCACAGATACGCAGTATTTT
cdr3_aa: CSGWGGITDTQYF

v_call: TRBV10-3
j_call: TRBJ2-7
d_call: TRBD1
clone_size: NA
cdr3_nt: TGTGCCATCAGGGACAGGGGCGAAAGAGAGCAGTACTTC
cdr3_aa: CAIRDRGEREQYF

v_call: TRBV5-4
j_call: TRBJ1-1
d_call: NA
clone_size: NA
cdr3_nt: TGTGCCAGCAGTCATCCGGCGGAGGAAGCTTTCTTT
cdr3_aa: CASSHPAEEAFF

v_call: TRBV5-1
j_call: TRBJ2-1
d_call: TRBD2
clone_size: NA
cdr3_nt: TGCGCCAGCAGCTTAACTAGCGGGAGTAATGCCTACAATGAGCAGTTCTTC
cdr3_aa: CASSLTSGSNAYNEQFF

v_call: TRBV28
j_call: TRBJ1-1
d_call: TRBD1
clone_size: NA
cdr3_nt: TGTGCCAGCAGCCCCGGACAGGGCAACACTGAAGCTTTCTTT
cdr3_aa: CASSPGQGNTEAFF

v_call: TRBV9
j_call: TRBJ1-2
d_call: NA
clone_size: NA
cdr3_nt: TGTGCCAGCAGCCCCTGGACAGAAAGCTATGGCTACACCTTC
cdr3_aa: CASSPWTESYGYTF

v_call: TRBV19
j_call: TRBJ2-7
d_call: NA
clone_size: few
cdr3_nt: TGTGCCAGTAGTCGGACTATCTTACTATACGAGCAGTACTTC
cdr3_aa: CASSRTILLYEQYF

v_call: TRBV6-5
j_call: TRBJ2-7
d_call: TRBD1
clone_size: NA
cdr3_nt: TGTGCCAGCAGAGGACAGGGGGTCTACGAGCAGTACTTC
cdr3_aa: CASRGQGVYEQYF

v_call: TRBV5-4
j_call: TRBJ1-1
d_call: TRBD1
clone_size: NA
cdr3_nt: TGTGCCAGCAGCTTGGAGACAGGGTGGGGAAGAAACCCTGAAGCTTTCTTT
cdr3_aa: CASSLETGWGRNPEAFF

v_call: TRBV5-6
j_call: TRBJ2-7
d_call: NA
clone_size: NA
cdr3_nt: TGTGCCAGCACCCCGGGCGGGGTGGGACTCTACGAGCAGTACTTC
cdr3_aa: CASTPGGVGLYEQYF

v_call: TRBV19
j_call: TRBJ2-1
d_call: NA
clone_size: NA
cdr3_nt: TGTGCCAGTAGTACGCAACAGAGCTCCTACAATGAGCAGTTCTTC
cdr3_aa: CASSTQQSSYNEQFF

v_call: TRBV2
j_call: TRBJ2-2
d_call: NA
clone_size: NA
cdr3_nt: TGTGCCAGCAGTCCAATGGGGGGAGCCACCGGGGAGCTGTTTTTT
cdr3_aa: CASSPMGGATGELFF

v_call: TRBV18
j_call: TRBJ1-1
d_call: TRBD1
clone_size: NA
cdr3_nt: TGTGCCAGCTCAGCCGGGACAGTATTTTTGAACACTGAAGCTTTCTTT
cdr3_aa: CASSAGTVFLNTEAFF